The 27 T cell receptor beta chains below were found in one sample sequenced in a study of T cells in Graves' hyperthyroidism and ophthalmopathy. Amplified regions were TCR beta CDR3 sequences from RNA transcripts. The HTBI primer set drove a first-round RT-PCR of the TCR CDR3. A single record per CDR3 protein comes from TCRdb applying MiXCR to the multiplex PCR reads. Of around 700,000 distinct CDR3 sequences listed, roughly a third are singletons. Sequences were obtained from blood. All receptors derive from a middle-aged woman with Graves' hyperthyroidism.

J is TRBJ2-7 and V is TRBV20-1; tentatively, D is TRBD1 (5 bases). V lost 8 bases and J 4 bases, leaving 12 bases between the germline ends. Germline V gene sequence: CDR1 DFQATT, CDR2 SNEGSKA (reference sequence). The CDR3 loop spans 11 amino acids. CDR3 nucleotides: TGCAGTCCCGACAGAGGTTACGAGCAGTACTTC. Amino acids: CSPDRGYEQYF.

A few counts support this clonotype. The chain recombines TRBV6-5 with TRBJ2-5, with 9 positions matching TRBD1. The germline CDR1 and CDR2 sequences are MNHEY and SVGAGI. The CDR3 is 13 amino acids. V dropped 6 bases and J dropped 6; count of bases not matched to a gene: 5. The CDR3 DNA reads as TGTGCCAGCAGGAGACAGGGGGGGAAGACCCAGTACTTC. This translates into CASRRQGGKTQYF.

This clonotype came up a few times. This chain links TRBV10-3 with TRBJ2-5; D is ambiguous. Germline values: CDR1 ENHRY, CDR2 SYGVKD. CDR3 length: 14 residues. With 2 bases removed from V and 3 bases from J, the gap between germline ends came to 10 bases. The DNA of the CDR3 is TGTGCCATCAGTGAGCCCCCTAGGGAAGAGACCCAGTACTTC. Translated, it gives CAISEPPREETQYF.

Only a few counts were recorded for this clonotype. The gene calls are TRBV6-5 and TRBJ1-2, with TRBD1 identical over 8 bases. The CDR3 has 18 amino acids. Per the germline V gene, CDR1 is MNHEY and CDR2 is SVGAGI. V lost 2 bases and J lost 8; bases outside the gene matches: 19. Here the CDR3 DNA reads TGTGCCAGCAGTTACCCTTCACAGGGACAGGACCCAGTGAAGGGCTACACCTTC. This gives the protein CASSYPSQGQDPVKGYTF.

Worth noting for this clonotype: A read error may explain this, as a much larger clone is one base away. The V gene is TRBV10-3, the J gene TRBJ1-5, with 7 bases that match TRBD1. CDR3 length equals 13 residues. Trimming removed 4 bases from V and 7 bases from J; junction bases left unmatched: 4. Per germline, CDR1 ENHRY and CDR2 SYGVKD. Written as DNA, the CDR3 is TGTGCCATCAGTGTAACAGGGGTACAGCCCCAGCATTTT. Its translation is CAISVTGVQPQHF.

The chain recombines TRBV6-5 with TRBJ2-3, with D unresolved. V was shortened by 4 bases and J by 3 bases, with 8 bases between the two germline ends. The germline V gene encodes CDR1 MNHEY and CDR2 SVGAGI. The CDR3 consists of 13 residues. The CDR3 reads CASSFTYTDTQYF. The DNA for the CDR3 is TGTGCCAGCAGTTTCACTTATACAGATACGCAGTATTTT.

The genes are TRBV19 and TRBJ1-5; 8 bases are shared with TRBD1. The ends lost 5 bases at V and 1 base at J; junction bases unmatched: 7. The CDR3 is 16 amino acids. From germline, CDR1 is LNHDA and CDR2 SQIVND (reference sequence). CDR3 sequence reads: CASSAQGAGSNQPQHF. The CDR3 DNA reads TGTGCCAGTAGTGCCCAGGGGGCCGGGAGCAATCAGCCCCAGCATTTT. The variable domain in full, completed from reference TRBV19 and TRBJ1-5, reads DGGITQSPKYLFRKEGQNVTLSCEQNLNHDAMYWYRQDPGQGLRLIYYSQIVNDFQKGDIAEGYSVSREKKESFPLTVTSAQKNPTAFYLCASSAQGAGSNQPQHFGDGTRLSIL.

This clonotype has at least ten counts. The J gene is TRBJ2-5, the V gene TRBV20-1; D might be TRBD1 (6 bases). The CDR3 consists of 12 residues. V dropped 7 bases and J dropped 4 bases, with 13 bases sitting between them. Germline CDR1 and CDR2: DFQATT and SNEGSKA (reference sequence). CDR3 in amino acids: CSVWGHGETQYF. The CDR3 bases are TGCAGTGTCTGGGGACACGGAGAGACCCAGTACTTC.

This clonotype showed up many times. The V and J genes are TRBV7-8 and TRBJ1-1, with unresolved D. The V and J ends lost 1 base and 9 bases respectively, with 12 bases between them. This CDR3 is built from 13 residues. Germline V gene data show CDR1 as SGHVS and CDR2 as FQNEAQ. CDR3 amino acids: CASSLGFGGQAFF. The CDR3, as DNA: TGTGCCAGCAGCTTAGGGTTCGGAGGGCAAGCTTTCTTT. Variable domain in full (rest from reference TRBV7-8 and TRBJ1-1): GAGVSQSPRYKVAKRGQDVALRCDPISGHVSLFWYQQALGQGPEFLTYFQNEAQLDKSGLPSDRFFAERPEGSVSTLKIQRTQQEDSAVYLCASSLGFGGQAFFGQGTRLTVV.

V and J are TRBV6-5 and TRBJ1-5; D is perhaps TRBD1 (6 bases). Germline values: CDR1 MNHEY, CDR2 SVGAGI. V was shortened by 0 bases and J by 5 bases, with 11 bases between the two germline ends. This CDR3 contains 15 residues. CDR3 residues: CASSYSPRGDQPQHF. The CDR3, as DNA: TGTGCCAGCAGTTACTCGCCCAGGGGAGATCAGCCCCAGCATTTT.

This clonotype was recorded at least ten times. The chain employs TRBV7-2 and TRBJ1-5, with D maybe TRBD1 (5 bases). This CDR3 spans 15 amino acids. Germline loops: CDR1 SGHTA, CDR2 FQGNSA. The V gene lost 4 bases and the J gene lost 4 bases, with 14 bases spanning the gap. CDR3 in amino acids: CASSWTLDGNQPQHF. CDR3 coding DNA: TGTGCCAGCAGCTGGACACTAGACGGTAATCAGCCCCAGCATTTT.

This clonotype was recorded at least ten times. The CDR3 DNA reads as TGTGCCAGCAGCTATCCTAGCGGGAGGGCCTCCCCGACCCAGTACTTC. This gives the protein CASSYPSGRASPTQYF. J is TRBJ2-5 and V is TRBV5-5; 12 bases are a match to TRBD2. The junction had 10 bases not matched to a gene; V was cut back by 3 bases and J by 7 bases. Germline loops: CDR1 SGHKS, CDR2 YYEKEE (reference sequence). CDR3 length: 16 amino acids.

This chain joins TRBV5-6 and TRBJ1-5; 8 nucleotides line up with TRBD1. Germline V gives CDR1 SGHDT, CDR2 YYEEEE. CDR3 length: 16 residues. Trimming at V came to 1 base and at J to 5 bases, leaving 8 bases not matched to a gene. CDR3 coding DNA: TGTGCCAGCAGCTTGTTGACAGGGGCCAGCGATCAGCCCCAGCATTTT. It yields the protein CASSLLTGASDQPQHF. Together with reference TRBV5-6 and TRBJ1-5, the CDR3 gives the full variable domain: DAGVTQSPTHLIKTRGQQVTLRCSPKSGHDTVSWYQQALGQGPQFIFQYYEEEERQRGNFPDRFSGHQFPNYSSELNVNALLLGDSALYLCASSLLTGASDQPQHFGDGTRLSIL.

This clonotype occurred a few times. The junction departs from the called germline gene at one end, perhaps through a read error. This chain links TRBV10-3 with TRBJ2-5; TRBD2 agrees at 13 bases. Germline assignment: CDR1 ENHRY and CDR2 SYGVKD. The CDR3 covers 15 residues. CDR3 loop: CASSPGTSGMETQYF. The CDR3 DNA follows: TGTGCCAGCAGTCCTGGGACTAGCGGGATGGAGACCCAGTACTTC.

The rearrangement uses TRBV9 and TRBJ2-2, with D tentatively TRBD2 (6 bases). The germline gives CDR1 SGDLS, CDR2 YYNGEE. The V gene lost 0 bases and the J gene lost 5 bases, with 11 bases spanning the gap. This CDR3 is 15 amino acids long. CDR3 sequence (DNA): TGTGCCAGCAGCGTAGATTCTAGCGAGACCGGGGAGCTGTTTTTT. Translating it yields CASSVDSSETGELFF.

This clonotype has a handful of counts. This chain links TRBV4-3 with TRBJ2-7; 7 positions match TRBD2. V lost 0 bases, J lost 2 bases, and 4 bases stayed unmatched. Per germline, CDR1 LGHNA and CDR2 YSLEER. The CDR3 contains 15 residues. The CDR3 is CASSQDLGGTYEQYF. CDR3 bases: TGCGCCAGCAGCCAAGATCTGGGGGGGACCTACGAGCAGTACTTC.

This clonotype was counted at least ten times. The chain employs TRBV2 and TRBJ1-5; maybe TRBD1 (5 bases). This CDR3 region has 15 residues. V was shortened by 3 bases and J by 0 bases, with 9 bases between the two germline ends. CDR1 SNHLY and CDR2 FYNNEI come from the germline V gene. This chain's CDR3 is CASSEGGLSNQPQHF. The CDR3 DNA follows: TGTGCCAGCAGTGAGGGGGGACTTAGCAATCAGCCCCAGCATTTT.

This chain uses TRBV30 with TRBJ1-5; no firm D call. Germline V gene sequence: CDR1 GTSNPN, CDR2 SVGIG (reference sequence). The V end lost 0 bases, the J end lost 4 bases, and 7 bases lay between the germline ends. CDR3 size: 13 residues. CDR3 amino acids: CAWSVEQNQPQHF. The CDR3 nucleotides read TGTGCCTGGAGTGTAGAACAGAATCAGCCCCAGCATTTT.

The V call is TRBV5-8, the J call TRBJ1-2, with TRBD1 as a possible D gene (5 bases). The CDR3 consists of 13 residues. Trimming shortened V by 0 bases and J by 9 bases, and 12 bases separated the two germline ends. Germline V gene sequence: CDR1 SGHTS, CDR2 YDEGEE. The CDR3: CASSLVGGVSYTF. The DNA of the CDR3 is TGTGCCAGCAGCTTGGTTGGGGGGGTGAGCTACACCTTC.

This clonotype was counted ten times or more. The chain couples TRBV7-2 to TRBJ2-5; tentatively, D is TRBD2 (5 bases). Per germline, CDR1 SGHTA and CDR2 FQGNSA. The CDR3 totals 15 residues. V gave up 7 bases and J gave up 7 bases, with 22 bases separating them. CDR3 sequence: CASNSDGVLSGTQYF. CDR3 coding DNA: TGTGCCAGCAATAGCGACGGGGTCCTGTCGGGGACCCAGTACTTC.

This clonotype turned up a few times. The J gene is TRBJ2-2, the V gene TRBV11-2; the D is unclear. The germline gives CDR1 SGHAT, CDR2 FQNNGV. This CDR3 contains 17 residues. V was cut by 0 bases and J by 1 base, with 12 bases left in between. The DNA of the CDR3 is TGTGCCAGCAGCTTAGATTGGGATAGCAAGAACACCGGGGAGCTGTTTTTT. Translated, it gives CASSLDWDSKNTGELFF.

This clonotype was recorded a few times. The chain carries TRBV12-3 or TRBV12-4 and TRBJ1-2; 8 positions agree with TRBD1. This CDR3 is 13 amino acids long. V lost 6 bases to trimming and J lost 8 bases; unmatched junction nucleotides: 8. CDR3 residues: CASRLRQGWGYTF. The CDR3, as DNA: TGTGCCAGCAGACTCCGACAGGGGTGGGGCTACACCTTC.

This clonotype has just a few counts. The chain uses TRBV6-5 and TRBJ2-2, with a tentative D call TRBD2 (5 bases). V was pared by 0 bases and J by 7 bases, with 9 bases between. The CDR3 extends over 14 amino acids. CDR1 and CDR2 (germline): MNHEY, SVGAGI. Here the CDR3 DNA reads TGTGCCAGCAGTTACTCGAGAGGGATCGGGGAGCTGTTTTTT. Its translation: CASSYSRGIGELFF.

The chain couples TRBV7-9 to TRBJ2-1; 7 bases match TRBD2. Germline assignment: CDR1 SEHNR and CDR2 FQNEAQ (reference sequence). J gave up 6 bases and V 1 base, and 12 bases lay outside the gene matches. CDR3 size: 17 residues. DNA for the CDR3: TGTGCCAGCAGCTTAGATTTCGGGAGGCCCGGACGCAATGAGCAGTTCTTC. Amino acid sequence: CASSLDFGRPGRNEQFF.

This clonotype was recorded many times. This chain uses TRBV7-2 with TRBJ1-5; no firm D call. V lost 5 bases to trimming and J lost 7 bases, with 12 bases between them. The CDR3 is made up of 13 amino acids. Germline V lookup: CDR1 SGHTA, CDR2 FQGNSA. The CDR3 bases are TGTGCCAGCAGCGAAAGCAGTGGCCAGCCCCAGCATTTT. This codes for CASSESSGQPQHF.

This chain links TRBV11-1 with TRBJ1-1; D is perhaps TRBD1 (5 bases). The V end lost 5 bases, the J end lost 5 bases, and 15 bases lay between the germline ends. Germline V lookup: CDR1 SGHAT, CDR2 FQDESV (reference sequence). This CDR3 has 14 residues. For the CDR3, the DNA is TGTGCCAGCAGCCCCCGGCAGGGATGGACTGAAGCTTTCTTT. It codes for CASSPRQGWTEAFF.

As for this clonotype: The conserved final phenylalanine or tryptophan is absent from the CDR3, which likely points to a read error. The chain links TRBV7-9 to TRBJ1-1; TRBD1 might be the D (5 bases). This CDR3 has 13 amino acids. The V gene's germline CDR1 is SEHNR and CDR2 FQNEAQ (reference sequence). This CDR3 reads CVSSLGTYSEAFL. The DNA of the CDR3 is TGTGTCAGCAGCCTCGGGACCTACTCCGAAGCTTTCCTT.